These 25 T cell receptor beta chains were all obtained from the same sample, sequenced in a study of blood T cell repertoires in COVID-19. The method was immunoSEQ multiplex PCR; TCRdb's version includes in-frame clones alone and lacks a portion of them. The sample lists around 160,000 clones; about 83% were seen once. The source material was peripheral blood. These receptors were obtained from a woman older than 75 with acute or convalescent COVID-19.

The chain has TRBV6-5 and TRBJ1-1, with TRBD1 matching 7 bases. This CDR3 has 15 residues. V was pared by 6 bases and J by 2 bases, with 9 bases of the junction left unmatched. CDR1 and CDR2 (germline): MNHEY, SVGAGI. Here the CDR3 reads CASSRQGAANTEAFF. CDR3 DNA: TGTGCCAGCAGCCGACAGGGCGCCGCAAACACTGAAGCTTTCTTT.

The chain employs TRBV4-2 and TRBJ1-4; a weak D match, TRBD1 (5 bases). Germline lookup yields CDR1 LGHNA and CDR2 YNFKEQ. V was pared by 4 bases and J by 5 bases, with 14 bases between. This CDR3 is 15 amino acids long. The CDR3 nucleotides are TGTGCCAGCAGCCTCGGGGGTAGGAAAAATGAAAAACTGTTTTTT. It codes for CASSLGGRKNEKLFF.

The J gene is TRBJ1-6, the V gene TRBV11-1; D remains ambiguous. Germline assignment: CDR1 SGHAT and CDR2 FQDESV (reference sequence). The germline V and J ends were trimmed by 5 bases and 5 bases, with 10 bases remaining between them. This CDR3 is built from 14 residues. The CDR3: CASSGRGNNSPLHF. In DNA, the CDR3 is TGTGCCAGCAGCGGCCGGGGTAATAATTCACCCCTCCACTTT. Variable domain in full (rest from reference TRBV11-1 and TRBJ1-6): EAEVAQSPRYKITEKSQAVAFWCDPISGHATLYWYRQILGQGPELLVQFQDESVVDDSQLPKDRFSAERLKGVDSTLKIQPAELGDSAMYLCASSGRGNNSPLHFGNGTRLTVT.

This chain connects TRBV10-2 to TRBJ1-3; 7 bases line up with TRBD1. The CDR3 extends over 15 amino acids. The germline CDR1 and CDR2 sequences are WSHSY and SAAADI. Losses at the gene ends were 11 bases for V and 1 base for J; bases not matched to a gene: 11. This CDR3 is CASLPTGRSGNTIYF. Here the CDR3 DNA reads TGCGCCTCTTTACCGACAGGGAGATCTGGAAACACCATATATTTT.

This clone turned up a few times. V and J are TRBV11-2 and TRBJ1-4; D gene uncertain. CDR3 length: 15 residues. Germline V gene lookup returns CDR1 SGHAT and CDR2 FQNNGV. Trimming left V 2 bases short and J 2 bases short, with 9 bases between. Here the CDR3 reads CASSLMGRTNEKLFF. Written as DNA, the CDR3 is TGTGCCAGCAGCTTAATGGGGAGGACTAATGAAAAACTGTTTTTT.

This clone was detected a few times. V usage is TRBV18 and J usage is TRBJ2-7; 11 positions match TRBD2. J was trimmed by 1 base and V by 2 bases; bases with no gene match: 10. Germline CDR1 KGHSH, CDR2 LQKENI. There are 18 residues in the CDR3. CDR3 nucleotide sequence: TGTGCCAGCTCACCAAGAACTAGCGGGAGTCAATTTTCCTACGAGCAGTACTTC. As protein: CASSPRTSGSQFSYEQYF.

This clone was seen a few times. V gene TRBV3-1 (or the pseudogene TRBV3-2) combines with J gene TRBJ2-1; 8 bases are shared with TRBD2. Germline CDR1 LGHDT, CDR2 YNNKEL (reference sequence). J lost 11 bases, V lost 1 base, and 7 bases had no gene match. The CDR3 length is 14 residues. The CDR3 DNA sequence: TGTGCCAGCAGCCAAGCGGGGGGGGCGCCTCAGCAGTTCTTC. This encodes CASSQAGGAPQQFF.

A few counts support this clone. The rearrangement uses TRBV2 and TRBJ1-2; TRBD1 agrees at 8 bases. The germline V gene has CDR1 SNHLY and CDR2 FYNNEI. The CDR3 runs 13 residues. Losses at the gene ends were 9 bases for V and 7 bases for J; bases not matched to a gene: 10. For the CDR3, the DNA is TGTGCCAGTCGAAGGGCAGGGGGCCTTGGCTACACCTTC. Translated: CASRRAGGLGYTF.

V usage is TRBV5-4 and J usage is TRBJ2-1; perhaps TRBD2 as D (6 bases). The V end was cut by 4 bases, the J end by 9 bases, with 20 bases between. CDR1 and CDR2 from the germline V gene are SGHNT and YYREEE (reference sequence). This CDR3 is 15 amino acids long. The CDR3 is CASSPRAAGSGEQFF. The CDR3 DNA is TGTGCCAGCAGCCCGCGGGCCGCGGGGAGTGGTGAGCAGTTCTTC.

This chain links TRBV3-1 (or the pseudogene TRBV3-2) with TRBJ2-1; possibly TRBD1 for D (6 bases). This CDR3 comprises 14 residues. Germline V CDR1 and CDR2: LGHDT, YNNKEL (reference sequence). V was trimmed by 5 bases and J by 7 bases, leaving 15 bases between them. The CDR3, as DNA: TGTGCCAGCAGCGACCGGACAGCGACGAATGAGCAGTTCTTC. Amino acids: CASSDRTATNEQFF.

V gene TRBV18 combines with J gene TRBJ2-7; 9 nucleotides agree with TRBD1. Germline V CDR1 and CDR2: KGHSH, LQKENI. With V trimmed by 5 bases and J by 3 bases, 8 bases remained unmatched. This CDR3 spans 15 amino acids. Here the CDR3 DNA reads TGTGCCAGCTCAGGACGGACAGGGGCGATCTACGAGCAGTACTTC. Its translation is CASSGRTGAIYEQYF.

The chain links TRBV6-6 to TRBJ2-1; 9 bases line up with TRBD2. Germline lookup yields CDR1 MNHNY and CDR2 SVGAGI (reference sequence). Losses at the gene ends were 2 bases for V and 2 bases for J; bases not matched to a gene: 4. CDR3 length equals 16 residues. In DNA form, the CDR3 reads TGTGCCAGCAGTTACCAGACTAGCGGTACCTACAATGAGCAGTTCTTC. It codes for CASSYQTSGTYNEQFF.

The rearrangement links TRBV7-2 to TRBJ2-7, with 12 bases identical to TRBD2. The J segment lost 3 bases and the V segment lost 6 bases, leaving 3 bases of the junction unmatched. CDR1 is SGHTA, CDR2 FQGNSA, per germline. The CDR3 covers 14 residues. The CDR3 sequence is CASRMTSGSYEQYF. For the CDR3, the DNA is TGTGCCAGCAGAATGACTAGCGGGAGCTACGAGCAGTACTTC. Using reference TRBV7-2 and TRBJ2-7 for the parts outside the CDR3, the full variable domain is GAGVSQSPSNKVTEKGKDVELRCDPISGHTALYWYRQSLGQGLEFLIYFQGNSAPDKSGLPSDRFSAERTGGSVSTLTIQRTQQEDSAVYLCASRMTSGSYEQYFGPGTRLTVT.

The CDR3: CASTLGGASATDTQYF. The CDR3, as DNA: TGTGCCAGCACCCTGGGAGGGGCGTCTGCCACAGATACGCAGTATTTT. The chain is built from TRBV28 and TRBJ2-3; TRBD2 aligns across 7 bases. The CDR3 runs 16 residues. J gave up 2 bases and V 7 bases, and 12 bases lay outside the gene matches. The germline gives CDR1 MDHEN, CDR2 SYDVKM.

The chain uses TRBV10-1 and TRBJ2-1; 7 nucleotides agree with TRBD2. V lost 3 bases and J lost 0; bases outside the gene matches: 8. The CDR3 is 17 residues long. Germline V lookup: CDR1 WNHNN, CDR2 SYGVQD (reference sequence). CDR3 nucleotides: TGCGCCAGCAGTGAAGCGGGGACCCCTAGCTCCTACAATGAGCAGTTCTTC. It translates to CASSEAGTPSSYNEQFF.

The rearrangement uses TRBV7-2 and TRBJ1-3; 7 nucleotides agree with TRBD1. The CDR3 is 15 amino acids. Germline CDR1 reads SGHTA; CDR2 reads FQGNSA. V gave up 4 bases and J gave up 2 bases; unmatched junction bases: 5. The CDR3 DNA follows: TGTGCCAGCAGCTCAGGACAGGCCGCTGGAAACACCATATATTTT. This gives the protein CASSSGQAAGNTIYF.

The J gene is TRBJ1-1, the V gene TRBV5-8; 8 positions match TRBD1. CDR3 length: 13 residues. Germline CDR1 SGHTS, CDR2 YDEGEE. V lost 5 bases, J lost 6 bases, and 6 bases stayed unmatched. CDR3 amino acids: CASRLTGGPEAFF. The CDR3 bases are TGTGCCAGCAGACTTACAGGGGGGCCTGAAGCTTTCTTT.

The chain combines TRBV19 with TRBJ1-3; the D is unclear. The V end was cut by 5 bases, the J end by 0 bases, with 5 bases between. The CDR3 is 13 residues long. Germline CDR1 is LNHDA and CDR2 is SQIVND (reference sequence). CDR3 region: CASSFSSGNTIYF. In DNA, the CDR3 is TGTGCCAGTAGTTTCTCCTCTGGAAACACCATATATTTT.

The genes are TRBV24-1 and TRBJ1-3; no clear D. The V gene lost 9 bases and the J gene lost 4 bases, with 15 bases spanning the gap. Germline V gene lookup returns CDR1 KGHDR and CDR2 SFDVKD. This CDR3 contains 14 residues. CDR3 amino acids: CATPGWGAGNTIYF. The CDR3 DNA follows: TGTGCCACCCCGGGATGGGGAGCAGGAAACACCATATATTTT.

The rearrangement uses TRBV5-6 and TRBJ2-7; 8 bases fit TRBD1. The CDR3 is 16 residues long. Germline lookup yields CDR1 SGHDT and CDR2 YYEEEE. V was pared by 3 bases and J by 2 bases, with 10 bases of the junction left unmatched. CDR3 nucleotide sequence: TGTGCCAGCAGCTGGTCCTGGACAGGGCAGACCTACGAGCAGTACTTC. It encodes CASSWSWTGQTYEQYF.

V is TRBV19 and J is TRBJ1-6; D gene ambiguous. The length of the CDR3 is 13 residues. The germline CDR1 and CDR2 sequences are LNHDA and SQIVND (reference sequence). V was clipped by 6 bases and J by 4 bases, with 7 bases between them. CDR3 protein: CASRRSYNSPLHF. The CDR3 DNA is TGTGCCAGTAGGAGGAGTTATAATTCACCCCTCCACTTT.

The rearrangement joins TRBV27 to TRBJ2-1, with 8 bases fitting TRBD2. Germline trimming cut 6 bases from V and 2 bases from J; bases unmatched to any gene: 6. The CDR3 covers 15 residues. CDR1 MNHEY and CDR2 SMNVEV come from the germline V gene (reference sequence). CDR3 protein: CASRISGSPYNEQFF. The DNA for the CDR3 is TGTGCCAGCAGGATAAGCGGGAGCCCCTACAATGAGCAGTTCTTC.

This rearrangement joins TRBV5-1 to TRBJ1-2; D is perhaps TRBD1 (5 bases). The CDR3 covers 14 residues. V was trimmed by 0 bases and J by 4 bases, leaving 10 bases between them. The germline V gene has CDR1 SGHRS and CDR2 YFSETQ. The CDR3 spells CASSLAQQGYGYTF. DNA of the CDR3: TGCGCCAGCAGCTTGGCCCAGCAGGGCTATGGCTACACCTTC.

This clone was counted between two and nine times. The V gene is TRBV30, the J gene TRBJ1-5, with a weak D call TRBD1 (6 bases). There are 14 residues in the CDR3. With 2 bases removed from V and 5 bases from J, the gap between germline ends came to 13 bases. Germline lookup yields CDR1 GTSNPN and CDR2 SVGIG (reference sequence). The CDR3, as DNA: TGTGCCTGGAGTACACAGGGCACGGATCAGCCCCAGCATTTT. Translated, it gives CAWSTQGTDQPQHF.

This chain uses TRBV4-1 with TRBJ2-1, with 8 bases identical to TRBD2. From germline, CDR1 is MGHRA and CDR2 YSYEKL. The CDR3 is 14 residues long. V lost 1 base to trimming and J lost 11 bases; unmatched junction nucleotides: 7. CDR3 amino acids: CASSQVRIAGQQFF. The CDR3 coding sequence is TGCGCCAGCAGCCAAGTCCGGATAGCGGGACAGCAGTTCTTC.